A selection of T cell receptor beta chains follows, all from one sample in a study of CD8 T cells in Susac syndrome. Each CDR3 protein is one row after TCRdb ran MiXCR on the immunoSEQ multiplex PCR reads. In the table there are under 550,000 distinct CDR3 sequences, approximately 89% of which are singletons. The sequenced sample consisted of CD8+ T cells from PBMCs. Source of these receptors: a human donor with multiple sclerosis. Both conserved end residues are part of each CDR3. The order of the fields is D gene, CDR3 length, J gene, clone size, V gene, CDR3 protein, CDR3 DNA. The D gene is left open where the match is weak. For some rows the clone size is stated as once, few or many, or as a class when expanded; others skip it.

>.|15|TRBJ1-4|.|TRBV21-1
CASSISPGQDEKLFF
TGTGCCAGCAGCATATCTCCAGGGCAGGACGAAAAACTGTTTTTT
>TRBD2|15|TRBJ2-1|few|TRBV4-1
CASSQVAGGYNEQFF
TGCGCCAGCAGCCAAGTGGCGGGAGGGTACAATGAGCAGTTCTTC
>TRBD2|14|TRBJ2-7|.|TRBV5-1
CASSHTSGQYEQYF
TGCGCCAGCAGCCATACTAGCGGGCAATACGAGCAGTACTTC
>.|14|TRBJ2-7|.|TRBV5-6
CASSLNRASYEQYF
TGTGCCAGCAGCTTAAACAGGGCCTCCTACGAGCAGTACTTC
>.|17|TRBJ1-1|.|TRBV12-3/TRBV12-4
CASSFRGPRGWDTEAFF
TGTGCCAGCAGTTTTCGGGGACCTAGGGGATGGGACACTGAAGCTTTCTTT
>.|15|TRBJ1-1|.|TRBV13
CASSLGPGPYTEAFF
TGTGCCAGCAGCTTAGGACCGGGACCGTACACTGAAGCTTTCTTT
>TRBD1|16|TRBJ2-2|.|TRBV7-9
CASSLGGGLRSGELFF
TGTGCCAGCAGCTTAGGAGGGGGCCTAAGATCCGGGGAGCTGTTTTTT
>.|17|TRBJ2-1|.|TRBV11-2
CASSQTYGTTAYNEQFF
TGTGCCAGCAGCCAAACATATGGGACAACCGCCTACAATGAGCAGTTCTTC
>TRBD1|17|TRBJ1-6|.|TRBV6-2/TRBV6-3
CASQHGTEYSYNSPLHF
TGTGCCAGCCAACACGGGACAGAATACTCCTATAATTCACCCCTCCACTTT
>.|14|TRBJ1-6|.|TRBV28
CASSHSSYNSPLHF
TGTGCCAGCAGTCACAGCTCCTATAATTCACCCCTCCACTTT
>.|14|TRBJ2-3|.|TRBV2
CASSKGDGTHTQYF
TGTGCCAGCAGTAAAGGGGACGGCACACATACGCAGTATTTT
>.|11|TRBJ1-1|.|TRBV9
CASSGGAEAFF
TGTGCCAGCAGCGGCGGGGCTGAAGCTTTCTTT
>.|15|TRBJ2-7|.|TRBV4-1
CASSHDQTVPNEQYF
TGCGCCAGCAGCCACGACCAGACAGTCCCCAACGAGCAGTACTTC
>.|15|TRBJ1-2|.|TRBV19
CASSIEQESYYGYTF
TGTGCCAGTAGTATAGAACAGGAGTCGTATTATGGCTACACCTTC
>TRBD2|17|TRBJ2-1|.|TRBV27
CASSSGLAGYRANEQFF
TGTGCCAGCAGTTCGGGACTAGCGGGGTATCGGGCGAATGAGCAGTTCTTC
>TRBD2|17|TRBJ2-7|.|TRBV6-1
CASRRTLTGTSVYEQYF
TGTGCCAGCAGACGCACCCTAACCGGGACTAGCGTTTACGAGCAGTACTTC
>.|13|TRBJ1-2|once|TRBV13
CASSIPATMGYTF
TGTGCCAGCAGCATTCCAGCTACTATGGGGTACACCTTC
>TRBD2|14|TRBJ2-2|.|TRBV29-1
CSVVGLAGTGELFF
TGCAGCGTTGTAGGACTAGCGGGCACCGGGGAGCTGTTTTTT
>.|14|TRBJ2-1|.|TRBV6-6
CATEGGSSYNEQFF
TGTGCCACCGAGGGGGGGAGCTCCTACAATGAGCAGTTCTTC
>.|13|TRBJ1-1|.|TRBV19
CASSGEGSTEAFF
TGTGCCAGTAGTGGGGAAGGGAGCACTGAAGCTTTCTTT
>.|13|TRBJ2-7|.|TRBV7-8
CASSLEAVYEQYF
TGTGCCAGCAGCTTAGAGGCAGTCTACGAGCAGTACTTC
>.|14|TRBJ2-7|.|TRBV5-6
CASSLTGHSYEQYF
TGTGCCAGCAGCTTGACAGGGCACTCCTACGAGCAGTACTTC
>TRBD2|10|TRBJ2-1|.|TRBV2
CASDGGEQFF
TGTGCCAGCGACGGGGGGGAGCAGTTCTTC
>.|13|TRBJ2-7|few|TRBV25-1
CASSEYYDEEQYF
TGTGCCAGCAGTGAATATTACGACGAGGAGCAGTACTTC
>TRBD1|17|TRBJ2-7|.|TRBV6-1
CASSEALGTGSLSEQYF
TGTGCCAGCAGTGAAGCCTTAGGGACAGGGAGTCTCTCCGAGCAGTACTTC
>TRBD1|15|TRBJ1-1|few|TRBV6-1
CASSEGEGGGTEAFF
TGTGCCAGCAGTGAAGGTGAAGGGGGCGGCACTGAAGCTTTCTTT
>.|13|TRBJ1-1|.|TRBV28
CASRFGSNTEAFF
TGTGCCAGCAGATTCGGCAGCAACACTGAAGCTTTCTTT
>TRBD1|16|TRBJ2-3|once|TRBV18
CASSSPGTDPTDTQYF
TGTGCCAGCTCATCCCCGGGGACAGACCCCACAGATACGCAGTATTTT
>TRBD1|14|TRBJ1-1|.|TRBV10-3
CAISVTGAWAEAFF
TGTGCCATCAGTGTGACAGGGGCCTGGGCTGAAGCTTTCTTT
>.|12|TRBJ1-1|.|TRBV2
CASEEGVTEAFF
TGTGCCAGCGAAGAAGGGGTCACTGAAGCTTTCTTT
>TRBD1|16|TRBJ2-3|.|TRBV2
CASSQNTGEATDTQYF
TGTGCCAGCAGTCAAAACACAGGGGAAGCCACAGATACGCAGTATTTT
>.|18|TRBJ2-2|.|TRBV5-6
CASSPLHGVEGWTGELFF
TGTGCCAGCAGCCCCCTCCACGGAGTGGAGGGATGGACCGGGGAGCTGTTTTTT
>TRBD1|13|TRBJ2-1|.|TRBV27
CASSLSTGNEQFF
TGTGCCAGCAGTTTATCGACAGGGAATGAGCAGTTCTTC
>.|16|TRBJ2-1|.|TRBV4-1
CASSQDLRQGTDEQFF
TGCGCCAGCAGCCAAGATCTTCGTCAGGGGACTGATGAGCAGTTCTTC
>.|17|TRBJ1-1|once|TRBV19
CASSVDFWEGKNTEAFF
TGTGCCAGTAGTGTTGACTTCTGGGAGGGCAAGAACACTGAAGCTTTCTTT
>.|14|TRBJ2-2|.|TRBV7-2
CASSFAYNTGELFF
TGTGCCAGCAGCTTTGCCTACAACACCGGGGAGCTGTTTTTT
>.|15|TRBJ2-3|.|TRBV30
CAWSAYGVPTDTQYF
TGTGCCTGGAGTGCCTATGGGGTCCCCACAGATACGCAGTATTTT
>.|14|TRBJ2-2|.|TRBV29-1
CSVLYPPNTGELFF
TGCAGCGTTCTGTACCCCCCGAACACCGGGGAGCTGTTTTTT
>.|15|TRBJ2-1|.|TRBV7-2
CASSPRGTDYNEQFF
TGTGCCAGCAGCCCCCGGGGGACCGACTACAATGAGCAGTTCTTC
>.|15|TRBJ2-1|.|TRBV6-6
CASSYIRAEDNEQFF
TGTGCCAGCAGTTACATACGAGCGGAAGACAATGAGCAGTTCTTC
>TRBD1|14|TRBJ2-7|.|TRBV10-3
CAISLPDRGNEQYF
TGTGCCATCAGCCTGCCGGACAGGGGCAACGAGCAGTACTTC
>.|12|TRBJ2-5|few|TRBV12-3/TRBV12-4
CASSSAWTGQYF
TGTGCCAGCAGTTCAGCGTGGACTGGTCAGTACTTC
>TRBD2|14|TRBJ2-2|few|TRBV30
CAWSGGLAAGELFF
TGTGCCTGGAGTGGTGGACTAGCCGCCGGGGAGCTGTTTTTT
>.|16|TRBJ2-1|once|TRBV5-1
CASTPAPETPGNEQFF
TGCGCCAGCACCCCCGCCCCGGAGACCCCTGGGAATGAGCAGTTCTTC
>.|14|TRBJ1-5|.|TRBV4-2
CASSRDGGNQPQHF
TGTGCCAGCAGCCGGGACGGAGGTAATCAGCCCCAGCATTTT
>.|10|TRBJ2-2|.|TRBV30
CAFNTGELFF
TGTGCCTTTAACACCGGGGAGCTGTTTTTT
>.|10|TRBJ2-7|.|TRBV29-1
CSVTSGEQYF
TGCAGCGTTACCTCGGGCGAGCAGTACTTC
>.|13|TRBJ2-7|.|TRBV27
CASSYQEGYEQYF
TGTGCCAGCAGTTACCAAGAAGGCTACGAGCAGTACTTC
>TRBD2|18|TRBJ2-5|.|TRBV6-2/TRBV6-3
CASSWASGGPSYQETQYF
TGTGCCAGCAGTTGGGCTAGCGGGGGGCCTTCATACCAAGAGACCCAGTACTTC
>TRBD2|16|TRBJ2-7|.|TRBV11-2
CASSFPTGGPSYEQYF
TGTGCCAGCAGCTTCCCAACGGGAGGCCCATCCTACGAGCAGTACTTC
>.|15|TRBJ1-1|.|TRBV11-2
CASSLEAALQTEAFF
TGTGCCAGCAGCTTAGAGGCAGCCCTTCAAACTGAAGCTTTCTTT
>.|14|TRBJ1-2|.|TRBV5-1
CASSLVSQLYGYTF
TGCGCCAGCAGCTTGGTAAGCCAGCTCTATGGCTACACCTTC